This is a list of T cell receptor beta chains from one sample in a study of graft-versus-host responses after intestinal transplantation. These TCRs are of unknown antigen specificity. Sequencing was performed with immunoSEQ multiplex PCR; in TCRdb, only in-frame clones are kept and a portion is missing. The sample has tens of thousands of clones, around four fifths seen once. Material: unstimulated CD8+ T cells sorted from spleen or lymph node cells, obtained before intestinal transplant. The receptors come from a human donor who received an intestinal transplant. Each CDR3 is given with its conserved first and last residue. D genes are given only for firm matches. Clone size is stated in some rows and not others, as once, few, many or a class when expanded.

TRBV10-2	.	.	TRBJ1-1	CASSIRLDGGTEAFF	TGCGCCAGCAGTATCCGACTAGACGGTGGCACTGAAGCTTTCTTT
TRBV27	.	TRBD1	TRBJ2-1	CASSLARTGDDEQFF	TGTGCCAGCAGTTTAGCTAGGACAGGGGACGATGAGCAGTTCTTC
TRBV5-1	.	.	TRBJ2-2	CASSSSGEWTGELFF	TGCGCCAGCAGCTCATCAGGGGAATGGACCGGGGAGCTGTTTTTT
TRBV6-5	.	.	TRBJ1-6	CASSYSSYSPLHF	TGTGCCAGCAGTTACTCGTCCTATTCACCCCTCCACTTT
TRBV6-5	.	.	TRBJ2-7	CASSGLQGNYEQYF	TGTGCCAGCAGTGGCCTACAGGGAAACTACGAGCAGTACTTC
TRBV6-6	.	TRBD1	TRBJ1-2	CASSYWPTGPNYGYTF	TGTGCCAGCAGTTACTGGCCGACAGGGCCTAACTATGGCTACACCTTC
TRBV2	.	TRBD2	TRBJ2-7	CASSVPRLAVSYEQYF	TGTGCCAGCAGTGTTCCTAGACTAGCGGTATCCTACGAGCAGTACTTC
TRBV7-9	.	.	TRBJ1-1	CASSLTVNTEAFF	TGTGCCAGCAGCTTAACCGTGAACACTGAAGCTTTCTTT
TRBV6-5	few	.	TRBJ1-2	CASSYSGSRGGGYTF	TGTGCCAGCAGTTACTCGGGAAGCAGGGGAGGTGGCTACACCTTC
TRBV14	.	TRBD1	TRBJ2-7	CASSELTGSPYEQYF	TGTGCCAGCAGCGAACTGACAGGGTCGCCCTACGAGCAGTACTTC
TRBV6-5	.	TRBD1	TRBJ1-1	CASSPGQGNTEAFF	TGTGCCAGCAGCCCGGGACAGGGGAACACTGAAGCTTTCTTT
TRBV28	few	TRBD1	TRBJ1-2	CASSSTGGYGYTF	TGTGCCAGCTCTTCGACAGGGGGCTATGGCTACACCTTC
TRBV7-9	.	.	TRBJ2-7	CASRGRGEQYF	TGTGCCAGCAGAGGACGGGGCGAGCAGTACTTC
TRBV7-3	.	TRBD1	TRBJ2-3	CASSQGAWITDTQYF	TGTGCCAGCAGCCAGGGGGCCTGGATCACAGATACGCAGTATTTT
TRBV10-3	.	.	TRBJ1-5	CAISEYLSRNQPQHF	TGTGCCATCAGTGAGTACTTATCGCGCAATCAGCCCCAGCATTTT
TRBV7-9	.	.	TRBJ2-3	CASSPPYHWTLEADTQYF	TGTGCCAGCAGCCCACCATACCACTGGACTCTCGAGGCCGATACGCAGTATTTT
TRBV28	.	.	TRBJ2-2	CASSLTTNTGELFF	TGTGCCAGCAGTTTGACCACTAACACCGGGGAGCTGTTTTTT
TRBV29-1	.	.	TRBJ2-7	CSVEDLRERGSYEQYF	TGCAGCGTTGAAGATCTTCGGGAGAGGGGCTCCTACGAGCAGTACTTC
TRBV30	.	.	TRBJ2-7	CAWSLGEQYF	TGTGCCTGGAGTTTGGGCGAGCAGTACTTC
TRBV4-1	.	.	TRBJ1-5	CASSQEEGYQPQHF	TGCGCCAGCAGCCAAGAGGAGGGGTATCAGCCCCAGCATTTT
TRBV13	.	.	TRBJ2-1	CASSPSPDYHNEQFF	TGTGCCAGCAGCCCATCCCCCGACTATCACAATGAGCAGTTCTTC
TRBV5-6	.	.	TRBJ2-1	CASSLVQTLSYNEQFF	TGTGCCAGCAGCTTGGTGCAGACCCTTTCCTACAATGAGCAGTTCTTC
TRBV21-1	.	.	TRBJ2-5	CASSKGVFRDLLQETQYF	TGTGCCAGCAGCAAAGGGGTATTCAGGGACCTACTCCAAGAGACCCAGTACTTC
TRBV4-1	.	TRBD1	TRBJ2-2	CASSQESTGGYEELFF	TGCGCCAGCAGCCAAGAATCTACAGGGGGCTACGAGGAGCTGTTTTTT
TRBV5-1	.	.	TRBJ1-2	CASRTGGPDGYTF	TGCGCCAGCCGCACGGGGGGCCCGGATGGCTACACCTTC
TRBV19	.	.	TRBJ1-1	CASSLTVEAFF	TGTGCCAGTAGTTTAACAGTGGAAGCTTTCTTT
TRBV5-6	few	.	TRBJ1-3	CASSIGPGNTIYF	TGTGCCAGCAGCATAGGACCTGGAAACACCATATATTTT
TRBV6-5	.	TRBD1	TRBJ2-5	CASSPGQGAQETQYF	TGTGCCAGCAGCCCCGGACAGGGGGCTCAAGAGACCCAGTACTTC
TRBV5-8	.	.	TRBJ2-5	CASSFRGLRRGETQYF	TGTGCCAGCAGCTTTCGAGGACTTAGAAGGGGAGAGACCCAGTACTTC
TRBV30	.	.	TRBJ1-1	CAWTNRDTEAFF	TGTGCCTGGACAAATAGGGACACAGAAGCTTTCTTT
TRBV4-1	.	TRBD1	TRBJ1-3	CASSRSWTGEDTIYF	TGCGCCAGCAGCCGGTCGTGGACAGGGGAGGACACCATATATTTT
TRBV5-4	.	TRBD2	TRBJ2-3	CASSLDPGGAGTDTQYF	TGTGCCAGCAGCCTCGACCCCGGGGGGGCGGGAACAGATACGCAGTATTTT
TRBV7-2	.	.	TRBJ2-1	CASSSDSSSYNEQFF	TGTGCCAGCAGCTCAGACAGCAGCTCCTACAATGAGCAGTTCTTC
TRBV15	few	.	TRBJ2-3	CATRAGGTDTQYF	TGTGCCACCAGGGCAGGGGGCACAGATACGCAGTATTTT
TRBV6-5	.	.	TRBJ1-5	CASSLDINQPQHF	TGTGCCAGCAGTTTAGACATTAATCAGCCCCAGCATTTT
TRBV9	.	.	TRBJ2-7	CASSVGGGDTYEQYF	TGTGCCAGCAGCGTAGGCGGTGGTGACACCTACGAGCAGTACTTC
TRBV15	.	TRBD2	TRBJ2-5	CATNSEGLAGETQYF	TGTGCCACCAACTCAGAGGGGCTAGCGGGGGAGACCCAGTACTTC
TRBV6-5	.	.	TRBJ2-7	CASSPQGYYEQYF	TGTGCCAGCAGCCCCCAGGGCTACTACGAGCAGTACTTC
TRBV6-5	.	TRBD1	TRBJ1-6	CASRLDRGLGSPLHF	TGTGCCAGCAGACTTGACAGGGGCCTCGGTTCACCCCTCCACTTT
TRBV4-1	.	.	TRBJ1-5	CASSQVLGTYSNQPQHF	TGCGCCAGCAGCCAAGTCCTGGGAACGTATAGCAATCAGCCCCAGCATTTT
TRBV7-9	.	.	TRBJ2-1	CASRYDRDEQFF	TGTGCCAGCAGATACGATCGGGATGAGCAGTTCTTC
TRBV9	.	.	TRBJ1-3	CASSARDVGGRNTIYF	TGTGCCAGCAGCGCCAGGGACGTCGGGGGGAGAAACACCATATATTTT
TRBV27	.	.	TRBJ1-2	CASLRTDYGYTF	TGTGCCAGTTTAAGGACAGACTATGGCTACACCTTC
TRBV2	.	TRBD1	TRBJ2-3	CASSELDRGTDTQYF	TGTGCCAGCAGTGAGCTCGACAGGGGTACAGATACGCAGTATTTT
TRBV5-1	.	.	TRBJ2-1	CASRPPSGHPSSYNEQFF	TGCGCCAGCAGACCACCGTCGGGACATCCGAGCTCCTACAATGAGCAGTTCTTC